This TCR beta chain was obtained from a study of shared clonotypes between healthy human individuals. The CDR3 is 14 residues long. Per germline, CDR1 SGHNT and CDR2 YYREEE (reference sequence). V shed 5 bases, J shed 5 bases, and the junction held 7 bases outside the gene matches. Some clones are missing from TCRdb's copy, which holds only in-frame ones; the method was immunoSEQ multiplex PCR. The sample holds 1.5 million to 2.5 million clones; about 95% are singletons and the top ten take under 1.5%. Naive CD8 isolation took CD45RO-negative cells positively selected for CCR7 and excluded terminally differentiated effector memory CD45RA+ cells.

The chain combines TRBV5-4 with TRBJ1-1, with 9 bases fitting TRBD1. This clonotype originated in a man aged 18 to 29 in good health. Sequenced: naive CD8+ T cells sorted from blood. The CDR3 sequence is CASRTGTGITEAFF. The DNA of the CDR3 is TGTGCCAGCAGAACCGGGACAGGGATTACTGAAGCTTTCTTT.